Included here is one TCR beta chain sequence, with context. Its antigen is still unknown. The V gene's germline CDR1 is MNHNS and CDR2 SASEGT. Trimming removed 5 bases from V and 9 bases from J, with 8 bases in between. This CDR3 is 11 amino acids long. Patients were aged 18 to 65, had disease duration under 2 months, and had newly diagnosed hyperthyroidism. Blood dates from first hyperthyroidism diagnosis, before any ophthalmopathy symptoms. The record originates from a study of T cells in Graves' hyperthyroidism and ophthalmopathy. Overall study results and limits: By a 13 V-J model, ophthalmopathy was set apart from stable hyperthyroidism.

Amplification of TCR beta CDR3 regions used RNA as the template. The primer set for the first-round RT-PCR of the TCR CDR3 was HTBI. TCRdb analysed the multiplex PCR reads with MiXCR anew, one entry per CDR3 protein. The repertoire consists of over 700,000 distinct CDR3 sequences, with 18% occurring once and the leading ten covering roughly a sixth. The chain recombines TRBV6-1 with TRBJ2-4; D is unclear. The sample comprised blood. The receptor comes from a woman in her forties or fifties with Graves' hyperthyroidism that later progressed to Graves' ophthalmopathy. The CDR3 spells CASSSHAIQYF. The CDR3 nucleotides read TGTGCCAGCAGTTCTCATGCCATTCAGTACTTC.